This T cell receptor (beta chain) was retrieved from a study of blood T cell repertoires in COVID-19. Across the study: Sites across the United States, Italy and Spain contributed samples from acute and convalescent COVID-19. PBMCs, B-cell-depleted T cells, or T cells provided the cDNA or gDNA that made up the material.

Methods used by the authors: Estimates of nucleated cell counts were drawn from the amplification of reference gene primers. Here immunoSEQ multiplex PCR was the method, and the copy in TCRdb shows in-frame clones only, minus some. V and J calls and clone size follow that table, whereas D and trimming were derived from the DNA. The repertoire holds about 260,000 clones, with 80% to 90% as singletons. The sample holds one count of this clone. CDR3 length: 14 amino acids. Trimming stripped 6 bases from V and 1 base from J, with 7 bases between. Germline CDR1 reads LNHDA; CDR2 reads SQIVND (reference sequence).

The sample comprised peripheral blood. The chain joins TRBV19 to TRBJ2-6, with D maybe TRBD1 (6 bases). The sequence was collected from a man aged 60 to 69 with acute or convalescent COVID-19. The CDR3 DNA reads TGTGCCAGTAGGCAGGGGTCTGGGGCCAACGTCCTGACTTTC. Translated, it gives CASRQGSGANVLTF.